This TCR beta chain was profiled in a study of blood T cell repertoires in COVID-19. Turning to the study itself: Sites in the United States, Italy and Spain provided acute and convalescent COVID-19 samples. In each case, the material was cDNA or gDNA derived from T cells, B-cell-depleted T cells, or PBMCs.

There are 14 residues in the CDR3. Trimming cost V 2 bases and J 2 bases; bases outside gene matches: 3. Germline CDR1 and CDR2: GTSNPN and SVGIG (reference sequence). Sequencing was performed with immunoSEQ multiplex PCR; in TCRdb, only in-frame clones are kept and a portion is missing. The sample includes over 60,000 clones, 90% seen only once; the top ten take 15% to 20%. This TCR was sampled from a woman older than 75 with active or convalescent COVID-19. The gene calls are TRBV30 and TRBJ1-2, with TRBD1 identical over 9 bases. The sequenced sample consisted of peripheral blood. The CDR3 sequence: CAWSTGQGNYGYTF. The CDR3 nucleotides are TGTGCCTGGAGTACCGGACAGGGGAACTATGGCTACACCTTC.